The T cell receptor (beta chain) described here comes from a study of CD8 T cells in ankylosing spondylitis (dated by TCRdb to the late 2010s). Regarding the complete study: The study profiled T cell receptor beta repertoires in healthy donors and ankylosing spondylitis patients to find disease-linked TCR variants. Peripheral blood was sampled, and synovial fluid was additionally collected from ankylosing spondylitis patients. The full study cohort comprised around 23 ankylosing spondylitis patients and over a hundred healthy donors. The study at large found these results: Some TCR beta motif variants had previously been reported in synovial fluid and blood of reactive arthritis patients, which suggested common disease-initiation mechanisms. The disease-linked clones showed a CD8+ phenotype and occurred at relatively low frequencies in peripheral blood. The disease-linked clones were reported as significantly enriched in matched synovial fluid samples from ankylosing spondylitis patients. A TCR beta motif of several highly homologous amino acid variants appeared characteristic of blood from ankylosing spondylitis patients.

The CDR3, cysteine through phenylalanine, is 15 amino acids long. The DNA shown is the 45-base CDR3, in frame from base 1. The germline V gene provides CDR1 ENHRY and CDR2 SYGVKD. The germline ends are 20 bases apart after V is trimmed by 9 bases and J by 5 bases. Reads for this sample came from an Illumina HiSeq 2500. Quantitative 5'-RACE with molecular barcodes was the method used to prepare the TCR beta libraries. In the source study's methods: A new computational method based on a probabilistic model of VDJ rearrangement was used to identify disease-linked TCR variants. TCRdb reran the public reads through fastp at Q25 and MiXCR, keeping productive beta chains. Each CDR3 protein gets just one entry, which takes the most common genes and DNA from the rows behind it. The V and J calls follow TCRdb's processing rather than the paper's. A total of some 270,000 distinct CDR3 sequences appear in this sample, 15% to 20% of them only once. The ten largest clones take up about a third of the sample.

To note about this clonotype: The antigen this receptor binds is unknown. One base away there is no much larger clone; base qualities are not given.

This TCR was recovered from a male donor with ankylosing spondylitis or in good health (not recorded which). The rearrangement combines TRBV10-3 with TRBJ1-5, with no confidently assigned D gene. Sequenced material: blood, either unsorted or a sorted T cell fraction (not recorded which). The nucleotide sequence is given as TGTGCCATTAAACAAACCGTTCTAAAGCATCAGCCCCAGCATTTT. It is translated as CAIKQTVLKHQPQHF.